The 27 T cell receptor beta chains below all came from one sample that was sequenced in a study of technical replicates of blood from a few donors. Method: immunoSEQ multiplex PCR; TCRdb's copy keeps in-frame clones and lacks some. The sample comprises tens of thousands of clones, about 95% of which are singletons, and over 0.2% rests with the top ten. Sequencing used T cells isolated from PBMCs. Receptor source: a human donor in good health.

J is TRBJ2-1 and V is TRBV28; TRBD1 matches 8 bases. Trimming cost V 5 bases and J 2 bases; bases outside gene matches: 8. The CDR3 has 16 residues. Germline-derived CDR1 and CDR2 are MDHEN and SYDVKM. The CDR3 DNA reads TGTGCCAGCAGTATTTCCGGGACAGGCACCTACAATGAGCAGTTCTTC. This codes for CASSISGTGTYNEQFF.

V is TRBV7-9 and J is TRBJ2-1, with D perhaps TRBD1 (6 bases). Germline V gene lookup returns CDR1 SEHNR and CDR2 FQNEAQ (reference sequence). This CDR3 contains 14 residues. Trimming took off 2 bases at V and 10 bases at J, with 15 bases between the two ends. The CDR3 coding sequence is TGTGCCAGCAGCTTAACAGGGCGTAGCATGGAGCAGTTCTTC. Amino acids: CASSLTGRSMEQFF.

This clone was detected a few times. The chain combines TRBV12-5 with TRBJ1-5, with 7 positions matching TRBD1. The V segment lost 2 bases and the J segment 5 bases; nucleotides outside the gene matches: 9. Germline values: CDR1 LGHNT, CDR2 FRNRAP. This CDR3 is 16 amino acids long. The CDR3 loop reads CASGLQSSQGHQPQHF. CDR3 coding DNA: TGTGCTAGTGGTTTGCAGTCGTCACAGGGGCATCAGCCCCAGCATTTT.

The chain combines TRBV6-1 with TRBJ2-1; TRBD1 matches at 7 bases. The CDR3 contains 14 residues. V trimming: 7 bases; J trimming: 8 bases; junction bases outside the gene matches: 11. Germline CDR1 reads MNHNS; CDR2 reads SASEGT. The CDR3 nucleotides are TGTGCCAGCAAGTACAGGGGTCCTGTTGATGAGCAGTTCTTC. Encoded protein: CASKYRGPVDEQFF.

The gene calls are TRBV2 and TRBJ2-1; D may be TRBD2 (6 bases). The CDR3 consists of 17 residues. The germline gives CDR1 SNHLY, CDR2 FYNNEI. V lost 0 bases, J lost 3 bases, and 15 bases lay in between. CDR3 in amino acids: CASSEAPPGSRYNEQFF. CDR3 bases: TGTGCCAGCAGTGAAGCCCCCCCCGGGAGTCGCTACAATGAGCAGTTCTTC.

The genes are TRBV5-1 and TRBJ2-1; no firm D call. CDR1 and CDR2 from the germline V gene are SGHRS and YFSETQ. The CDR3 contains 14 residues. Trimming shortened V by 2 bases and J by 0 bases, and 6 bases separated the two germline ends. CDR3 nucleotides: TGCGCCAGCAGCTTAACGGTCTCCTACAATGAGCAGTTCTTC. It codes for CASSLTVSYNEQFF.

The chain couples TRBV5-1 to TRBJ2-5, with D hard to call. The CDR3 extends over 14 amino acids. Germline CDR1 reads SGHRS; CDR2 reads YFSETQ. The V end lost 0 bases, the J end lost 4 bases, and 10 bases lay between the germline ends. CDR3 amino acids: CASSLGQAGETQYF. CDR3 nucleotides: TGCGCCAGCAGCTTGGGGCAGGCCGGAGAGACCCAGTACTTC.

This chain uses TRBV11-2 with TRBJ2-7, with 7 bases lining up with TRBD1. The CDR3 has 16 residues. CDR1 is SGHAT and CDR2 is FQNNGV in the germline V gene. The junction had 6 bases not matched to a gene; V was cut back by 1 base and J by 0 bases. CDR3: CASSLGRDSGSYEQYF. The CDR3 coding sequence is TGTGCCAGCAGCTTAGGCCGGGACAGTGGCTCCTACGAGCAGTACTTC.

V and J are TRBV4-1 and TRBJ1-1; maybe TRBD1 (6 bases). V was cut by 2 bases and J by 5 bases, with 9 bases left in between. This CDR3 spans 13 amino acids. CDR1 MGHRA and CDR2 YSYEKL come from the germline V gene. CDR3 bases: TGCGCCAGCAGCCAACAGGGGCTTACTGAAGCTTTCTTT. It encodes CASSQQGLTEAFF.

V gene TRBV2 combines with J gene TRBJ1-2; a weak D match, TRBD1 (6 bases). The V and J ends lost 8 bases and 7 bases respectively, with 44 bases between them. The CDR3 loop spans 22 amino acids. Germline loops: CDR1 SNHLY, CDR2 FYNNEI. The CDR3 DNA follows: TGTGCCAGCTTCCCTAGAGGGGGGGCCACAAACCGGGGGCTGAAGTATCTTGGTGGCTACACCTTC. As protein: CASFPRGGATNRGLKYLGGYTF.

The chain recombines TRBV30 with TRBJ1-1, with TRBD1 as a possible D gene (5 bases). The germline V gene encodes CDR1 GTSNPN and CDR2 SVGIG (reference sequence). CDR3 length equals 15 residues. V was clipped by 0 bases and J by 5 bases, with 16 bases between them. Written as DNA, the CDR3 is TGTGCCTGGAGTGTCGGGGTCCCCGGGGGGACTGAAGCTTTCTTT. Translating gives CAWSVGVPGGTEAFF.

The genes are TRBV11-2 and TRBJ2-2; D remains unclear. The CDR3 covers 13 residues. CDR1 is SGHAT and CDR2 is FQNNGV in the germline V gene. Trimming shortened V by 0 bases and J by 6 bases, and 5 bases separated the two germline ends. CDR3 DNA: TGTGCCAGCAGCTTAGAGAGTGCCGGGGAGCTGTTTTTT. It codes for CASSLESAGELFF.

The gene calls are TRBV27 and TRBJ2-3; a weak D match, TRBD1 (6 bases). Germline V gives CDR1 MNHEY, CDR2 SMNVEV (reference sequence). The CDR3 consists of 23 residues. Trimming removed 2 bases at V and 2 bases at J, with 35 bases between. The DNA for the CDR3 is TGTGCCAGCAGTTTACCCGTCCCGACCCTTTCCGGGACATCCCATTTAGACACAGATACGCAGTATTTT. It encodes CASSLPVPTLSGTSHLDTDTQYF.

This rearrangement joins TRBV11-2 to TRBJ2-7; TRBD2 aligns across 7 bases. Germline CDR1 and CDR2: SGHAT and FQNNGV. With 10 bases clipped from V and 3 bases from J, the junction kept 21 bases outside the gene matches. This CDR3 is 17 amino acids long. The CDR3 DNA is TGTGCCAACCTATTTAGGGCGGGAGTTAAGATTGGCTACGAGCAGTACTTC. It codes for CANLFRAGVKIGYEQYF.

The V call is TRBV25-1, the J call TRBJ2-2; D gene ambiguous. This CDR3 contains 13 residues. Trimming took 1 base from V and 6 from J, leaving 6 bases between them. Germline V gives CDR1 MGHDK, CDR2 SYGVNS. The CDR3 loop is CASSEFNAGELFF. The CDR3 DNA reads TGTGCCAGCAGTGAATTTAATGCCGGGGAGCTGTTTTTT.

In the case of this clone: This sample includes further DNA sequences coding for the same CDR3. This sequence joins TRBV5-1 and TRBJ1-5, with 7 nucleotides matching TRBD1. Germline V gene sequence: CDR1 SGHRS, CDR2 YFSETQ. With V trimmed by 0 bases and J by 4 bases, 4 bases remained unmatched. CDR3 length equals 15 residues. This CDR3 reads CASSLGGTENQPQHF. The CDR3, as DNA: TGCGCCAGCAGCTTGGGGGGGACAGAGAATCAGCCCCAGCATTTT.

This clone showed up just a few times. The chain carries TRBV7-6 and TRBJ1-1, with D possibly being TRBD1 (6 bases). This CDR3 comprises 14 residues. Trimming removed 0 bases at V and 5 bases at J, with 10 bases between. Germline V gene lookup returns CDR1 SGHVS and CDR2 FNYEAQ. The CDR3 loop is CASSLAGGGTEAFF. CDR3 DNA: TGTGCCAGCAGCTTAGCAGGGGGAGGGACTGAAGCTTTCTTT.

The V gene is TRBV5-5, the J gene TRBJ2-1; maybe TRBD1 (6 bases). Germline CDR1 SGHKS, CDR2 YYEKEE (reference sequence). The CDR3 consists of 14 residues. V was cut by 4 bases and J by 8 bases, with 16 bases left in between. CDR3 sequence: CASSQDSSRDEQFF. The CDR3 DNA sequence: TGTGCCAGCAGCCAGGACAGTTCTAGGGATGAGCAGTTCTTC.

J is TRBJ2-1 and V is TRBV11-2; perhaps TRBD1 as D (5 bases). Germline CDR1 is SGHAT and CDR2 is FQNNGV. V lost 2 bases and J 0 bases, leaving 8 bases between the germline ends. The length of the CDR3 is 15 residues. The CDR3 DNA reads as TGTGCCAGCAGCTTATGGGGCAACTCCTACAATGAGCAGTTCTTC. Amino acids: CASSLWGNSYNEQFF.

The chain joins TRBV19 to TRBJ1-5; D not certain. CDR3 size: 15 residues. Germline loops: CDR1 LNHDA, CDR2 SQIVND (reference sequence). Trimming pared 10 bases from V and 1 base from J, leaving 17 bases between. The CDR3 region has the DNA TGTGCCACCCGCGGCACCCCGAGGAGCAATCAGCCCCAGCATTTT. Translating it yields CATRGTPRSNQPQHF.

CDR3 nucleotides: TGTGCCAGCAGTTCCGTAGGTTGGGGGCGCGAAAAACTGTTTTTT. It encodes CASSSVGWGREKLFF. This chain joins TRBV6-5 and TRBJ1-4, with D possibly matching TRBD1 (6 bases). Germline values: CDR1 MNHEY, CDR2 SVGAGI. Trimming removed 4 bases at V and 8 bases at J, with 17 bases between. The CDR3 has 15 amino acids.

The CDR3 sequence: CASNLWTVNTEAFF. The CDR3 DNA reads TGTGCCAGCAATTTATGGACAGTGAACACTGAAGCTTTCTTT. The chain employs TRBV5-6 and TRBJ1-1, with D tentatively TRBD1 (6 bases). CDR1 is SGHDT, CDR2 YYEEEE, per germline. The CDR3 loop spans 14 amino acids. Trimming took off 6 bases at V and 0 bases at J, with 12 bases between the two ends.

The chain links TRBV14 to TRBJ2-2; a weak D match, TRBD1 (5 bases). The V gene lost 4 bases and the J gene lost 4 bases, with 10 bases spanning the gap. The CDR3 has 14 residues. Looked up from germline, CDR1 is SGHDN and CDR2 is FVKESK. The CDR3 DNA reads TGTGCCAGCAGCCTACAGGAATCCACCGGGGAGCTGTTTTTT. This gives the protein CASSLQESTGELFF.

This clone was seen a few times. This chain uses TRBV6-6 with TRBJ1-1; D may be TRBD1 (5 bases). Germline CDR1 MNHNY, CDR2 SVGAGI (reference sequence). The CDR3 contains 15 residues. V lost 0 bases and J 3 bases, leaving 11 bases between the germline ends. The CDR3 DNA reads TGTGCCAGCAGTTACTCAGAGGGGAGGCACACTGAAGCTTTCTTT. This gives the protein CASSYSEGRHTEAFF.

The V call is TRBV7-6, the J call TRBJ2-7; D is possibly TRBD2 (5 bases). V lost 1 base to trimming and J lost 3 bases, with 10 bases between them. The CDR3 is made up of 14 amino acids. The germline CDR1 and CDR2 sequences are SGHVS and FNYEAQ. The CDR3 DNA follows: TGTGCCAGCAGCTTAGGTCACGGGGTCTACGAGCAGTACTTC. Translating it yields CASSLGHGVYEQYF.

CDR3 sequence reads: CASSVEQGLNTEAFF. The DNA for the CDR3 is TGTGCCAGCAGCGTAGAACAGGGCCTGAACACTGAAGCTTTCTTT. The V call is TRBV9, the J call TRBJ1-1; perhaps TRBD1 as D (6 bases). With 0 bases removed from V and 0 bases from J, the gap between germline ends came to 9 bases. The germline V gene has CDR1 SGDLS and CDR2 YYNGEE. The CDR3 consists of 15 residues.

This rearrangement joins TRBV30 to TRBJ1-5; 12 bases are a match to TRBD1. This CDR3 is 20 amino acids long. The germline V gene has CDR1 GTSNPN and CDR2 SVGIG (reference sequence). V shed 5 bases and J 6 bases; nucleotides not matched to a gene: 23. This CDR3 reads CAWDVGQGARSRFGGQPQHF. The CDR3 DNA follows: TGTGCCTGGGACGTGGGACAGGGGGCGCGGAGCCGTTTCGGAGGTCAGCCCCAGCATTTT.